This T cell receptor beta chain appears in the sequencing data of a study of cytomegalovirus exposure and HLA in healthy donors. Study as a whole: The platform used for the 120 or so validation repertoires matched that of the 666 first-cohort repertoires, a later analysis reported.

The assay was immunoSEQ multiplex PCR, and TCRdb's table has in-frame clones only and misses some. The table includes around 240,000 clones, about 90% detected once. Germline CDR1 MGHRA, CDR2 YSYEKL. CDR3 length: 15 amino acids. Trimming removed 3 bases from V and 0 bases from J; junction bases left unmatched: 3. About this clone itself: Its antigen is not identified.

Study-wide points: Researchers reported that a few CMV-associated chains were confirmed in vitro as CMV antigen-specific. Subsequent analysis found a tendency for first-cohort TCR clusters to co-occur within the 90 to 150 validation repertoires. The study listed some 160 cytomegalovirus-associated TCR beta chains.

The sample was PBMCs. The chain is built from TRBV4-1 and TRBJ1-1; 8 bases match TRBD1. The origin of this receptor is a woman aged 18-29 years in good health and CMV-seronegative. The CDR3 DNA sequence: TGCGCCAGCAGCCAGAACAGGGGGATGAACACTGAAGCTTTCTTT. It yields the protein CASSQNRGMNTEAFF.